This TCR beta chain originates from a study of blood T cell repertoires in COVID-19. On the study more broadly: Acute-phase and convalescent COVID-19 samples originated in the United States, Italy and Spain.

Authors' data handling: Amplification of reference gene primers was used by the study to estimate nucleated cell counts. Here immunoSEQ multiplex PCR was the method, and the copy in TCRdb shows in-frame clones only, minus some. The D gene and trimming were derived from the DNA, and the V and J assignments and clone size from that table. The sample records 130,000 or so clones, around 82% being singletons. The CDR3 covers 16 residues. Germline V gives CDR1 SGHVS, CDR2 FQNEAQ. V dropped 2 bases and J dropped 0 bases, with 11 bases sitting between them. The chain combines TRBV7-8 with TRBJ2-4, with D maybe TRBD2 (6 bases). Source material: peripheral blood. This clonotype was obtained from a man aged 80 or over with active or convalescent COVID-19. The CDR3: CASSLLGLLAKNIQYF. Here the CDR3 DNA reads TGTGCCAGCAGCTTACTGGGACTGCTAGCCAAAAACATTCAGTACTTC. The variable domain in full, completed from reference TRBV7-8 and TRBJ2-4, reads GAGVSQSPRYKVAKRGQDVALRCDPISGHVSLFWYQQALGQGPEFLTYFQNEAQLDKSGLPSDRFFAERPEGSVSTLKIQRTQQEDSAVYLCASSLLGLLAKNIQYFGAGTRLSVL.